Shown below are 13 T cell receptor beta chains from a single sample sequenced in a study of blood T cell repertoires in COVID-19 (dated by TCRdb to 2019 to 2021). Library generation was performed with the immunoSEQ multiplex PCR assay. Entries here come from immuneACCESS through TCRdb and include only in-frame sequences with V and J called. Some clones fail to appear in such tables; in the studies checked, an unresolved V gene covers under half of the shortfall, and the cause of the remainder is unknown. The sample table contains approximately 290,000 clones; only one count was recorded for around 85% of them. About 0.9% of the sample is held by the ten biggest clonotypes. Specimen: peripheral blood. These receptors were obtained from a human donor with COVID-19, enrolled during active disease. The donor label of this sample is uncertain.

This chain uses TRBV5-8 with TRBJ1-1, with 12 bases identical to TRBD1. The CDR3 totals 16 residues. Looked up from germline, CDR1 is SGHTS and CDR2 is YDEGEE. Losses at the gene ends were 0 bases for V and 2 bases for J; bases not matched to a gene: 2. CDR3 protein: CASSLDGTGGNTEAFF. The CDR3 bases are TGTGCCAGCAGCTTGGACGGGACAGGGGGCAACACTGAAGCTTTCTTT.

There are a few counts of this clone. This chain links TRBV9 with TRBJ1-5, with D maybe TRBD1 (6 bases). The CDR3 length is 14 residues. Germline lookup yields CDR1 SGDLS and CDR2 YYNGEE. Trimming cost V 4 bases and J 4 bases, with 12 bases left between them. The CDR3 DNA sequence: TGTGCCAGCAGCCAAGGGACATCTAATCAGCCCCAGCATTTT. Encoded protein: CASSQGTSNQPQHF.

The rearrangement links TRBV6-2 or TRBV6-3 to TRBJ1-2; D is possibly TRBD1 (6 bases). The length of the CDR3 is 14 residues. Looked up from germline, CDR1 is MNHEY and CDR2 is SVGEGT. V lost 6 bases, J lost 3 bases, and 14 bases lay in between. In DNA form, the CDR3 reads TGTGCCAGCAGCTCAACAGGGCTAGACTATGGCTACACCTTC. This translates into CASSSTGLDYGYTF.

This chain joins TRBV2 and TRBJ1-2; no clear D gene. CDR1 and CDR2 from the germline V gene are SNHLY and FYNNEI. This CDR3 is built from 10 residues. The V gene lost 9 bases and the J gene lost 8 bases, with 10 bases spanning the gap. CDR3 sequence reads: CASEEVGYTF. For the CDR3, the DNA is TGTGCCAGTGAAGAGGTCGGCTACACCTTC.

The V gene is TRBV28, the J gene TRBJ1-4, with TRBD1 as a possible D gene (5 bases). Germline loops: CDR1 MDHEN, CDR2 SYDVKM. V dropped 8 bases and J dropped 4 bases, with 11 bases sitting between them. This CDR3 comprises 13 residues. The CDR3 loop is CASGRDSNEKLFF. The CDR3 DNA is TGTGCCAGCGGCAGAGACAGTAATGAAAAACTGTTTTTT.

The chain combines TRBV5-4 with TRBJ1-1, with TRBD1 identical over 7 bases. V lost 4 bases, J lost 4 bases, and 16 bases stayed unmatched. The CDR3 contains 17 residues. Germline V gene sequence: CDR1 SGHNT, CDR2 YYREEE (reference sequence). As DNA, the CDR3 is TGTGCCAGCAGCCCCGCGGACAGACAGGGCCTGGGCACTGAAGCTTTCTTT. It yields the protein CASSPADRQGLGTEAFF.

The chain uses TRBV5-1 and TRBJ2-5, with 11 positions matching TRBD2. CDR1 and CDR2 (germline): SGHRS, YFSETQ. Trimming removed 0 bases from V and 4 bases from J; junction bases left unmatched: 8. The CDR3 is 17 residues long. CDR3: CASSLDKFSGRGETQYF. In DNA form, the CDR3 reads TGCGCCAGCAGCTTGGATAAATTTAGCGGGAGGGGAGAGACCCAGTACTTC.

This clone came up a few times. CDR3 coding DNA: TGTGCCAGCAGCCCCGCGTACCCCGGGGAGCTGTTTTTT. Residues: CASSPAYPGELFF. The rearrangement joins TRBV7-3 to TRBJ2-2; D gene uncertain. The V end lost 5 bases, the J end lost 6 bases, and 10 bases lay between the germline ends. This CDR3 comprises 13 residues. Germline V lookup: CDR1 SGHTA, CDR2 FQGTGA.

The chain employs TRBV5-5 and TRBJ1-2, with 9 bases identical to TRBD1. The CDR3 contains 14 residues. Germline assignment: CDR1 SGHKS and CDR2 YYEKEE (reference sequence). Germline trimming cut 6 bases from V and 1 base from J; bases unmatched to any gene: 4. CDR3 sequence (DNA): TGTGCCAGCACTCTGACAGGGGGTAACTATGGCTACACCTTC. Translation gives CASTLTGGNYGYTF.

The chain combines TRBV5-4 with TRBJ1-5; 9 bases line up with TRBD1. Germline V gene lookup returns CDR1 SGHNT and CDR2 YYREEE (reference sequence). Trimming cost V 6 bases and J 5 bases; bases outside gene matches: 12. This CDR3 has 16 amino acids. This chain's CDR3 is CASNLPPGQGDQPQHF. The CDR3 bases are TGTGCCAGCAACCTCCCACCGGGACAGGGAGATCAGCCCCAGCATTTT.

V and J are TRBV19 and TRBJ1-1; 7 bases fit TRBD1. This CDR3 has 14 amino acids. With V trimmed by 5 bases and J by 5 bases, 8 bases remained unmatched. From germline, CDR1 is LNHDA and CDR2 SQIVND (reference sequence). The CDR3 spells CASSPRQGQTEAFF. CDR3 DNA sequence: TGTGCCAGTAGTCCGAGACAGGGACAAACTGAAGCTTTCTTT.

This clone is a singleton in its sample. The genes are TRBV18 and TRBJ2-3, with TRBD1 matching over 8 bases. This CDR3 spans 16 amino acids. V was clipped by 4 bases and J by 5 bases; unmatched bases: 11. From germline, CDR1 is KGHSH and CDR2 LQKENI. The CDR3 DNA is TGTGCCAGCTCACGAAAAGACAGGGGATCAGGAGATACGCAGTATTTT. It yields the protein CASSRKDRGSGDTQYF.

The gene calls are TRBV2 and TRBJ2-7; no firm D call. Trimming took 0 bases from V and 6 from J, leaving 15 bases between them. This CDR3 spans 15 amino acids. The germline gives CDR1 SNHLY, CDR2 FYNNEI. CDR3 protein: CASSEALRQAREQYF. For the CDR3, the DNA is TGTGCCAGCAGTGAAGCGCTTCGGCAGGCCCGCGAGCAGTACTTC.